The entry below gives a single T cell receptor (beta chain) sequence along with its context. Its antigen is still unknown. Preparing the TCRbeta library involved the use of unique molecular identifiers. TCRdb itself ran the PCR reads through MiXCR, one entry per CDR3 protein. The sample has fewer than 550,000 distinct CDR3 sequences, around 10% seen once; the top ten hold 14%. The data derive from a study of T-cell reconstitution after alpha-beta-depleted transplantation in children. CDR3 length: 14 amino acids. Trimming took off 0 bases at V and 5 bases at J, with 11 bases between the two ends. Germline V gene sequence: CDR1 SGDLS, CDR2 YYNGEE. Points from the study as a whole: Reports say that about two months after transplant, the alpha-beta T cells came out of several hundred graft clones that had expanded.

The sequence was collected from a female patient aged 2 to 10 who had a stem cell transplant for aplastic anemia, so the T cells may come from the graft donor. The chain recombines TRBV9 with TRBJ2-5; tentatively, D is TRBD2 (5 bases). The sequenced sample was PBMCs, mostly from graft donor cells, obtained 180 days after TCRalphabeta/CD19-depleted stem cell transplant. DNA for the CDR3: TGTGCCAGCAGCGTAGGCGGGCACAAGGAGACCCAGTACTTC. This translates into CASSVGGHKETQYF.